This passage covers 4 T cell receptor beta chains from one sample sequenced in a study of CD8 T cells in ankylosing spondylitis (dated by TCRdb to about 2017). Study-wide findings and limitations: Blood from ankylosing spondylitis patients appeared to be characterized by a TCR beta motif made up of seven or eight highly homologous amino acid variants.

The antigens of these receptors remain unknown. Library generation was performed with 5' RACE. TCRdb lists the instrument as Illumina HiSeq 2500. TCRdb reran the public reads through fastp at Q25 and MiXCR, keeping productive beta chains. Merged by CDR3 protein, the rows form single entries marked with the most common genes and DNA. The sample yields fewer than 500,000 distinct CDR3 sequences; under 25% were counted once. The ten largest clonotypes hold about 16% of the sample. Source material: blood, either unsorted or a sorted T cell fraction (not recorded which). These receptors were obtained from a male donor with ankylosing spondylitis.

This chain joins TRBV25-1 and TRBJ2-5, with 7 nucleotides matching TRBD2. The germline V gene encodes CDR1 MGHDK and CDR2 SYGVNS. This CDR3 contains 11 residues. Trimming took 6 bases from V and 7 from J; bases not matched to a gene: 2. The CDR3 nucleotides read TGTGCCAGCAGCTGGGGGGGGACCCAGTACTTC. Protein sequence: CASSWGGTQYF.

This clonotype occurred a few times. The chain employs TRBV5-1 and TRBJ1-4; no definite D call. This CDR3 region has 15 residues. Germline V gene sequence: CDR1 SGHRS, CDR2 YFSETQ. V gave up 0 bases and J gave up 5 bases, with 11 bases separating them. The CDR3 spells CASSLVGLENEKLFF. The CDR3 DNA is TGCGCCAGCAGCTTGGTTGGACTCGAAAATGAAAAACTGTTTTTT.

The CDR3 loop is CASSYPRGLRTDTQYF. DNA for the CDR3: TGTGCCAGCAGTTATCCCAGGGGGCTGAGGACAGATACGCAGTATTTT. The chain couples TRBV7-9 to TRBJ2-3; TRBD1 aligns across 8 bases. Germline CDR1 reads SEHNR; CDR2 reads FQNEAQ (reference sequence). Trimming removed 6 bases from V and 3 bases from J; junction bases left unmatched: 11. CDR3 size: 16 residues.

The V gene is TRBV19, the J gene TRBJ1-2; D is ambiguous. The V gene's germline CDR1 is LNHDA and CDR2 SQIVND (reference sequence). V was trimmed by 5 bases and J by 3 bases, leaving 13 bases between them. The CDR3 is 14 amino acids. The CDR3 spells CASSAKGIDYGYTF. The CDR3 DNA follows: TGTGCCAGTAGTGCCAAGGGAATAGACTATGGCTACACCTTC.